This T cell receptor beta chain was retrieved from a study of OX40 agonist ivuxolimab in advanced cancers. The method was immunoSEQ multiplex PCR; TCRdb's version includes in-frame clones alone and lacks a portion of them. The top ten clones hold less than 0.35% of a sample with 100,000 to 120,000 clones, about nine tenths of them seen once. The V end was cut by 1 base, the J end by 6 bases, with 10 bases between. Germline V gene data show CDR1 as SQVTM and CDR2 as ANQGSEA. This CDR3 is built from 13 residues. The study's findings and limits: CD8+ T cells showed, on average, more clonal expansion than CD4+ cells.

In regard to this clone: No antigen is known for it.

The rearrangement uses TRBV29-1 and TRBJ2-1; the D gene is possibly TRBD1 (6 bases). The input for sequencing was CD4+ or CD8+ T cells sorted from blood, taken in a trial of the OX40 agonist ivuxolimab. This sequence originates from an adult with an advanced solid tumor such as melanoma, head and neck, liver or kidney cancer. For the CDR3, the DNA is TGCAGCGTTGAAGGGACAGCCCCCAATGAGCAGTTCTTC. It is translated as CSVEGTAPNEQFF.